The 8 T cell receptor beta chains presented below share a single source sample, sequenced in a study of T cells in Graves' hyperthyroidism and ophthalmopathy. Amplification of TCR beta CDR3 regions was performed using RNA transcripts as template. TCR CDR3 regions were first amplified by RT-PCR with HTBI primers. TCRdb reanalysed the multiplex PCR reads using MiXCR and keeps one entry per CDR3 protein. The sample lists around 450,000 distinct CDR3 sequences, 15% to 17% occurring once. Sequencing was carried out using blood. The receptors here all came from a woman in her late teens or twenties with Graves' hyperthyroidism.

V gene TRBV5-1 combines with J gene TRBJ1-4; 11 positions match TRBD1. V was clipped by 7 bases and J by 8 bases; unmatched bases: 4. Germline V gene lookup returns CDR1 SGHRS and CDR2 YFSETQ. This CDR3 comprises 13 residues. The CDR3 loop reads CASGTGGQEKLFF. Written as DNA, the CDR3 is TGCGCCAGCGGGACAGGGGGTCAGGAAAAACTGTTTTTT. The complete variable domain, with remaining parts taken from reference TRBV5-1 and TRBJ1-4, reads KAGVTQTPRYLIKTRGQQVTLSCSPISGHRSVSWYQQTPGQGLQFLFEYFSETQRNKGNFPGRFSGRQFSNSRSEMNVSTLELGDSALYLCASGTGGQEKLFFGSGTQLSVL.

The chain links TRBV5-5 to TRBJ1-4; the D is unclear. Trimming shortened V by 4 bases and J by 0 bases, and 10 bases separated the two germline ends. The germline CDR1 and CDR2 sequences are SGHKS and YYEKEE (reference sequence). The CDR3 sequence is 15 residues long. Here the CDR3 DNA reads TGTGCCAGCAGCGGCAGCATGGCAACTAATGAAAAACTGTTTTTT. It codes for CASSGSMATNEKLFF.

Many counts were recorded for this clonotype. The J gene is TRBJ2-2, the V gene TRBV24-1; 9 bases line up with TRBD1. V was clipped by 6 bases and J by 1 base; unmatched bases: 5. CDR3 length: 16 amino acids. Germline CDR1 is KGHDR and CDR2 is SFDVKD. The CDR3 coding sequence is TGTGCCACCAGTTTGAACAGGGGGCTGAACACCGGGGAGCTGTTTTTT. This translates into CATSLNRGLNTGELFF.

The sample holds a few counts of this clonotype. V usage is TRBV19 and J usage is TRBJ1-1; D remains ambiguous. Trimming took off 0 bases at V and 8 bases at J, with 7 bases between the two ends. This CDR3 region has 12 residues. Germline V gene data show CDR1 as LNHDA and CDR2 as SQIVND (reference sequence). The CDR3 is CASSIEGEEAFF. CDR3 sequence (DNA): TGTGCCAGTAGTATAGAGGGAGAAGAAGCTTTCTTT.

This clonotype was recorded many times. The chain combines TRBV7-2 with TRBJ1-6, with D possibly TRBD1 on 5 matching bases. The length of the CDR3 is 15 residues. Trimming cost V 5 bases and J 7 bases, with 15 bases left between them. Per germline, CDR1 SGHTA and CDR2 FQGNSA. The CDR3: CASSPQGWGNSPLHF. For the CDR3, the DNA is TGTGCCAGCAGCCCCCAGGGTTGGGGGAATTCACCCCTCCACTTT.

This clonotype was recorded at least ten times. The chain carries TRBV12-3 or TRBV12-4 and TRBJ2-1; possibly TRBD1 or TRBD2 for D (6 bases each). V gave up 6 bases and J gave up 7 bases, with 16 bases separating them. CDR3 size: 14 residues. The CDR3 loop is CASSQGGGLNEQFF. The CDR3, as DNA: TGTGCCAGCAGCCAAGGAGGGGGGTTAAATGAGCAGTTCTTC.

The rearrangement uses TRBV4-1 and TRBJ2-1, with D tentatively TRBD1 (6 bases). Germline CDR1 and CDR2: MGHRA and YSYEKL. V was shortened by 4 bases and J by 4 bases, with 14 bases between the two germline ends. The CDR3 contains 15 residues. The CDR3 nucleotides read TGCGCCAGCAGCCGAGAGGGGGACACGTACAATGAGCAGTTCTTC. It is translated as CASSREGDTYNEQFF.

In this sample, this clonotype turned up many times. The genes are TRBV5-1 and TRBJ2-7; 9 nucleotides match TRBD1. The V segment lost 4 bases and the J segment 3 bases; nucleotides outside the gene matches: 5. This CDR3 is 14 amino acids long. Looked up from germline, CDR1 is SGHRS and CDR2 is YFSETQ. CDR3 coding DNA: TGCGCCAGCAGCGCGGGGGACAGGGACTACGAGCAGTACTTC. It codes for CASSAGDRDYEQYF.